Presented here are 2 T cell receptor beta chains from one specimen sequenced in a study of blood T cell repertoires in COVID-19 (dated by TCRdb to 2020 to 2021). Receptors were amplified or captured by the immunoSEQ multiplex PCR assay. TCRdb stores this immuneACCESS table with in-frame sequences only. Part of the clones is absent; in the studies checked, under half of the shortfall reflects unresolved V genes, and no reason is known for the rest. In all, the sample holds approximately 93,000 clones, and approximately 80% of those were seen once. Roughly 9.8% of the sample is in the top ten clones. Sequencing was performed on peripheral blood. These receptors were taken from a woman over 75 with acute or convalescent COVID-19.

This chain uses TRBV6-5 with TRBJ2-7, with 10 bases fitting TRBD2. The CDR3 loop spans 15 amino acids. The J segment lost 2 bases and the V segment lost 2 bases, leaving 3 bases of the junction unmatched. Germline loops: CDR1 MNHEY, CDR2 SVGAGI. Written as DNA, the CDR3 is TGTGCCAGCAGTTACGTAGCGGGGGGACCCTACGAGCAGTACTTC. Protein sequence: CASSYVAGGPYEQYF.

This chain uses TRBV7-2 with TRBJ2-7, with a tentative D call TRBD2 (5 bases). CDR1 is SGHTA and CDR2 is FQGNSA in the germline V gene. The CDR3 runs 13 residues. Trimming removed 8 bases from V and 1 base from J, with 12 bases in between. CDR3 sequence: CASGRRESYEQYF. In DNA, the CDR3 is TGTGCCAGCGGGAGAAGGGAGTCCTACGAGCAGTACTTC.